Following are 14 T cell receptor beta chains from one sample sequenced in a study of T cells expressing NK-cell markers. Reanalyzing the 5' RACE reads, TCRdb keeps one entry per CDR3 protein, without DNA. With some 500,000 distinct CDR3 sequences in the sample, the ten largest clones hold about 1.5%. The sequencing input was blood T cells: a sorted CD56 or NKG2C T cell subset, CD4+ or CD8+ T cells, or bulk PBMC T cells (not recorded which). These receptor sequences come from a woman aged 50 to 60 in good health.

The gene calls are TRBV20-1 and TRBJ1-4; the D gene TCRdb calls, TRBD1, cannot be checked with no DNA. The CDR3 is 14 residues long. Germline V gene lookup returns CDR1 DFQATT and CDR2 SNEGSKA (reference sequence). The CDR3 reads CSAQRRDRARELFF.

The V call is TRBV13, the J call TRBJ2-5. Germline-derived CDR1 and CDR2 are PRHDT and FYEKMQ (reference sequence). The CDR3 has 14 residues. The CDR3 reads CASSLKASQETQYF.

The CDR3 reads CASSIPPDEQFF. The chain carries TRBV19 and TRBJ2-1. This CDR3 comprises 12 residues. The germline CDR1 and CDR2 sequences are LNHDA and SQIVND (reference sequence). The full variable domain, its missing parts supplied by reference TRBV19 and TRBJ2-1, is DGGITQSPKYLFRKEGQNVTLSCEQNLNHDAMYWYRQDPGQGLRLIYYSQIVNDFQKGDIAEGYSVSREKKESFPLTVTSAQKNPTAFYLCASSIPPDEQFFGPGTRLTVL.

The rearrangement links TRBV6-1 to TRBJ1-2; TCRdb names TRBD1, which stays unverified in the absence of DNA. The germline V gene encodes CDR1 MNHNS and CDR2 SASEGT. The CDR3 sequence is 14 residues long. The chain's CDR3 is CASSGTFPLYGYTF.

CDR3 sequence: CSARFVSNEQFF. The chain is built from TRBV20-1 and TRBJ2-1. The CDR3 has 12 amino acids. Germline assignment: CDR1 DFQATT and CDR2 SNEGSKA (reference sequence).

This sequence joins TRBV19 and TRBJ2-7; as DNA is missing, the TRBD1 call by TCRdb cannot be tested. The CDR3 loop spans 12 amino acids. The V gene's germline CDR1 is LNHDA and CDR2 SQIVND (reference sequence). CDR3 residues: CASTDSAYEQYF.

This chain links TRBV11-3 with TRBJ1-4; TCRdb's D call of TRBD1 is untestable without DNA. Germline V lookup: CDR1 SGHNT, CDR2 YENEEA. The CDR3 consists of 13 residues. The chain's CDR3 is CASSPWDGEKLFF.

The J gene is TRBJ1-1, the V gene TRBV11-3; TCRdb indicates TRBD1, and absent DNA this call remains unverified. The CDR3 contains 15 residues. The germline gives CDR1 SGHNT, CDR2 YENEEA. CDR3: CASSIRDIGKTEAFF.

The chain has TRBV5-8 and TRBJ2-3; checking the TCRdb D call of TRBD2 is not possible without DNA. The germline V gene encodes CDR1 SGHTS and CDR2 YDEGEE. The CDR3 sequence is 15 residues long. The CDR3 spells CASSLERMSTDTQYF.

The V gene is TRBV24-1, the J gene TRBJ2-3; TCRdb gives TRBD1 as the D gene, but with no DNA this cannot be confirmed. CDR1 and CDR2 (germline): KGHDR, SFDVKD. The CDR3 contains 17 residues. The CDR3 region is CATSGDRGSFGTDTQYF.

This chain uses TRBV14 with TRBJ1-3; with no DNA, the TCRdb D assignment of TRBD1 cannot be verified. The germline V gene has CDR1 SGHDN and CDR2 FVKESK. The CDR3 is 17 amino acids. The CDR3: CASSQAPGPSSGNTIYF.

This chain joins TRBV12-3 or TRBV12-4 and TRBJ2-1; no DNA is available, so the TRBD1 call from TCRdb remains unchecked. This CDR3 spans 13 amino acids. This CDR3 is CASRPGQVNEQFF.

The rearrangement uses TRBV5-4 and TRBJ2-5; the D call of TRBD2 rests on TCRdb alone, since no DNA is present to check it. In germline, CDR1 is SGHNT, CDR2 YYREEE (reference sequence). The CDR3 is made up of 15 amino acids. The CDR3 region is CASSLTSEVEQTQYF.

V gene TRBV4-1 combines with J gene TRBJ1-5; the TCRdb call, TRBD1, lacks DNA for checking. The CDR3 spans 17 residues. Germline CDR1 and CDR2: MGHRA and YSYEKL. CDR3 residues: CASSQGRQGARNQPQHF.